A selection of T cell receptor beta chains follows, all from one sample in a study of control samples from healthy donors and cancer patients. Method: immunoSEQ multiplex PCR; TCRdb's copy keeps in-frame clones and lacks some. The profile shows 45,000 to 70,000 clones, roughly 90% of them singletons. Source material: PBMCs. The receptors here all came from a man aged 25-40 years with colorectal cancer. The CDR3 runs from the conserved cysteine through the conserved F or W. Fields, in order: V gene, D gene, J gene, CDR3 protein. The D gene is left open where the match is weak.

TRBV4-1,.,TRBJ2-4,CASSQEGAWGNIQYF
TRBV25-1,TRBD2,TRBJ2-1,CASSEYTGGVRNEQFF
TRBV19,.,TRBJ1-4,CASKGSGEEKLFF
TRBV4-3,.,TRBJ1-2,CASSQDEQDYGYTF
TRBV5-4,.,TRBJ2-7,CASSGSMGSGYEQYF
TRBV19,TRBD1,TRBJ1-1,CASSRGVGTEANTEAFF
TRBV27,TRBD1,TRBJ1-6,CASSLYNRGRNNSPLHF
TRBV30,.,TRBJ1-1,CAWTRQGIGTEAFF
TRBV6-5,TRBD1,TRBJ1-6,CASSPVRQGNSPLHF
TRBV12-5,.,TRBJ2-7,CASGLGRQGGEQYF
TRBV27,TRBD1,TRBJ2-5,CASSPLSGTGEEETQYF
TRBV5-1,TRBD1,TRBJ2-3,CASSTDGTGNADTQYF
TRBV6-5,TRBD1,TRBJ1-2,CASIRTGGNYGYTF
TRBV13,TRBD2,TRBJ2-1,CASSLDSGGGRGEQFF
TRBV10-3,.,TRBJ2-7,CAISEEAGAYEQYF
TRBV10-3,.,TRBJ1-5,CAISETNQPQHF
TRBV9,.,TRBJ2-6,CASSVDQPSTSLFSSGANVLTF
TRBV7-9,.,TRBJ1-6,CASSFGQPGHNSPLHF
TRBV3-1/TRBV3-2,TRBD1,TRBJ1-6,CASSLWTGGLNSPLHF
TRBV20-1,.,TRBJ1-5,CSASFGADQPQHF
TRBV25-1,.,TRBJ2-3,CASSQLEGDGYSTDTQYF
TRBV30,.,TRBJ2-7,CAWSSSRGIDEQYF
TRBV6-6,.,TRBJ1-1,CASSYQGKNEAFF
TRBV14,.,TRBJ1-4,CASSQGDTTREKLFF
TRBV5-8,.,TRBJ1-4,CASSDLGGEVDEKLFF
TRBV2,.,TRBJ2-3,CASSEHPIMRRDTQYF
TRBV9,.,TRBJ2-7,CASSVEGGVSEQYF
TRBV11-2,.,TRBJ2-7,CASSLADLLYF
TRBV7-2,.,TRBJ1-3,CASSLGFGTGNTIYF
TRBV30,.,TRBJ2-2,CAWSHLYTGELFF
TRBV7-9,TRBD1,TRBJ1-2,CASSFGGQGAVYGYTF
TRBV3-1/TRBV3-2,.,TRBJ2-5,CASSQAQGRGETQYF
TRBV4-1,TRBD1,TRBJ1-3,CASSQLGPGQSSGNTIYF
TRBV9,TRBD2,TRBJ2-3,CASSANSGGAYTQYF
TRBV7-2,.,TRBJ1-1,CASSPTGMNTEAFF
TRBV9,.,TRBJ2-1,CASSVDPRGGGANEQFF
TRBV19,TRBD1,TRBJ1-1,CASSIPRTGGVAFF
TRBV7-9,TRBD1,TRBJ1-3,CASSSDRGTGNTIYF
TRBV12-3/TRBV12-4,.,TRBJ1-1,CASSWTENTEAFF
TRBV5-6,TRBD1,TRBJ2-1,CASSTGQGGYNEQFF
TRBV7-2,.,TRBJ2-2,CASSSRGNTGELFF
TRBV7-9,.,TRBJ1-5,CASSFNSGAPQHF
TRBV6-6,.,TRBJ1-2,CASSYENLGYTF
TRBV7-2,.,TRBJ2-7,CASKYRGAYEQYF
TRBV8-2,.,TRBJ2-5,CADQSQETQYF
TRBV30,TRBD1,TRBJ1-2,CAWSVQGAGYGYTF
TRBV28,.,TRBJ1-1,CASLSGLYEAFF
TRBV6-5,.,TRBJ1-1,CASSYNGVRSTEAFF
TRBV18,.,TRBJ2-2,CASSPLVDGSGELFF
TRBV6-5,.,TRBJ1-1,CASSRRSVTEAFF
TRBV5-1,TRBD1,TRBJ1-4,CASSLGGTAPTNEKLFF